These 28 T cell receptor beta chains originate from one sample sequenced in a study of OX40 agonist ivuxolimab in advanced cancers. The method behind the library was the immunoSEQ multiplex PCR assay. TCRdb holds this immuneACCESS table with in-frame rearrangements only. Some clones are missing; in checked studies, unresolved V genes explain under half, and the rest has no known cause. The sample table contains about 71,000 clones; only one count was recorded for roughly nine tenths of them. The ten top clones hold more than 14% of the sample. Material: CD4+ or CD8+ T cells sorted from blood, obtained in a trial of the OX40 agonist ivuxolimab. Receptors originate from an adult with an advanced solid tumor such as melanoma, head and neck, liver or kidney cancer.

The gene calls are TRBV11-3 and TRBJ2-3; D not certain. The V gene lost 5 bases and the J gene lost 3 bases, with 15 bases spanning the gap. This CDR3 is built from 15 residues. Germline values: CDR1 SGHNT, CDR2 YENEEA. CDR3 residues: CASSPTDLGTDTQYF. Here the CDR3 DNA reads TGTGCCAGCAGCCCCACGGACCTAGGTACAGATACGCAGTATTTT.

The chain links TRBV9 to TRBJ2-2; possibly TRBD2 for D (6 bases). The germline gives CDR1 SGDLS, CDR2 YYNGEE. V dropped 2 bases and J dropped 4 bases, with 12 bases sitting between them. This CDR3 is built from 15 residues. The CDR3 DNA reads TGTGCCAGCAGCGTGACCGGGGAGGCCACCGGGGAGCTGTTTTTT. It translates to CASSVTGEATGELFF.

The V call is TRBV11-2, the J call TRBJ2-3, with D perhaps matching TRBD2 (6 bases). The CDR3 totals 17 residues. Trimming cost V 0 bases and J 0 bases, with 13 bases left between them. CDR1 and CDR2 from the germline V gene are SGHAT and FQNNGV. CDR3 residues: CASSLEGPGTSTDTQYF. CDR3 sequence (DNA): TGTGCCAGCAGCTTAGAGGGTCCCGGGACTAGCACAGATACGCAGTATTTT.

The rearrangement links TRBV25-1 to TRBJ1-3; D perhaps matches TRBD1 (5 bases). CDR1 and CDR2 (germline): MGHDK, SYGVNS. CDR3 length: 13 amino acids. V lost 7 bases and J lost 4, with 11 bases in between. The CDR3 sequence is CASTSGIGNTIYF. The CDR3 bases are TGTGCCAGCACTTCAGGGATAGGAAACACCATATATTTT.

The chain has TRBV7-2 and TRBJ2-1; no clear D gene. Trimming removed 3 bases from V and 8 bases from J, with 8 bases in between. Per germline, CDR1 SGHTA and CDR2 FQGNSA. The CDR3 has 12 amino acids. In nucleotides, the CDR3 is TGTGCCAGCAGCTTCACGGGCCATGAGCAGTTCTTC. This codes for CASSFTGHEQFF.

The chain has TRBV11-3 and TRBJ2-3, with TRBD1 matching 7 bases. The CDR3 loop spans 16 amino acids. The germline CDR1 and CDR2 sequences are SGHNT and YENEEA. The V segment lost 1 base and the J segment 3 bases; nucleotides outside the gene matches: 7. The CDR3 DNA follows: TGTGCCAGCAGCTTAGTTTACAGGGGCGATACAGATACGCAGTATTTT. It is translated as CASSLVYRGDTDTQYF.

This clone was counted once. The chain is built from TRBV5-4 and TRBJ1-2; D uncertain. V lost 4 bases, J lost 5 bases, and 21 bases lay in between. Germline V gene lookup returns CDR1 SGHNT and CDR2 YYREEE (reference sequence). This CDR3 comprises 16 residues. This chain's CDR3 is CASSHGRTLEEYGYTF. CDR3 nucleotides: TGTGCCAGCAGCCACGGTCGGACGTTGGAGGAATATGGCTACACCTTC.

This CDR3 reads CAAGSQNQPQHF. The DNA of the CDR3 is TGTGCCGCAGGGAGCCAGAATCAGCCCCAGCATTTT. The chain couples TRBV19 to TRBJ1-5; tentatively, D is TRBD1 (5 bases). V was cut by 11 bases and J by 4 bases, with 12 bases left in between. Germline CDR1 reads LNHDA; CDR2 reads SQIVND (reference sequence). This CDR3 has 12 amino acids.

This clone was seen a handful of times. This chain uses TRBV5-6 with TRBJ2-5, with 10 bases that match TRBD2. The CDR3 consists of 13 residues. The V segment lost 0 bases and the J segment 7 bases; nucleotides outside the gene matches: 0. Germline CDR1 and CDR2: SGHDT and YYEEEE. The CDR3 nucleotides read TGTGCCAGCAGCTTGGGGACTAGCGGGACCCAGTACTTC. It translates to CASSLGTSGTQYF. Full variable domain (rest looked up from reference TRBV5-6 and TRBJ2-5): DAGVTQSPTHLIKTRGQQVTLRCSPKSGHDTVSWYQQALGQGPQFIFQYYEEEERQRGNFPDRFSGHQFPNYSSELNVNALLLGDSALYLCASSLGTSGTQYFGPGTRLLVL.

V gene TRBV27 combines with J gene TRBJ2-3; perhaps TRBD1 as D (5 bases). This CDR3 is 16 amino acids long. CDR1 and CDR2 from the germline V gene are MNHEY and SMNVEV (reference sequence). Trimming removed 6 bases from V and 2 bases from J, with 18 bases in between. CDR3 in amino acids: CASSSLTDRYTDTQYF. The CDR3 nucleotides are TGTGCCAGCAGCAGTCTTACTGACAGATACACAGATACGCAGTATTTT.

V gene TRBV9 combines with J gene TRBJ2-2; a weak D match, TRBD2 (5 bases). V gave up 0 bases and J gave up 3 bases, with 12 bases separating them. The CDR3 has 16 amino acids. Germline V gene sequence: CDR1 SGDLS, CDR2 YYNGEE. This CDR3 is CASSVAPGYDTGELFF. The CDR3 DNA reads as TGTGCCAGCAGCGTAGCTCCGGGGTACGACACCGGGGAGCTGTTTTTT. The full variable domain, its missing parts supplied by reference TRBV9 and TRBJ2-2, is DSGVTQTPKHLITATGQRVTLRCSPRSGDLSVYWYQQSLDQGLQFLIQYYNGEERAKGNILERFSAQQFPDLHSELNLSSLELGDSALYFCASSVAPGYDTGELFFGEGSRLTVL.

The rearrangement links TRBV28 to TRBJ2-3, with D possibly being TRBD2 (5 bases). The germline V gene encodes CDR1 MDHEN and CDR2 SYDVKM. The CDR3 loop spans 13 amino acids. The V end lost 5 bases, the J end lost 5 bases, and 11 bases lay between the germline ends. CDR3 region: CASSQRVQDTQYF. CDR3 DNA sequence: TGTGCCAGCAGTCAGAGGGTTCAAGATACGCAGTATTTT.

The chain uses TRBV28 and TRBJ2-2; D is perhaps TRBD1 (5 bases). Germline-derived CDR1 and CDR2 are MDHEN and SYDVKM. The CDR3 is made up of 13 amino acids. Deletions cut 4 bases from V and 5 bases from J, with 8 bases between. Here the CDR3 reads CASSSRGTGELFF. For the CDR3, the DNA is TGTGCCAGCAGTTCAAGGGGAACCGGGGAGCTGTTTTTT.

This chain's CDR3 is CASIGELVYGYTF. Here the CDR3 DNA reads TGTGCCAGCATAGGGGAACTGGTTTATGGCTACACCTTC. This chain uses TRBV2 with TRBJ1-2, with D possibly matching TRBD1 (5 bases). Trimming removed 7 bases at V and 5 bases at J, with 14 bases between. Germline CDR1 reads SNHLY; CDR2 reads FYNNEI. The CDR3 is 13 residues long.

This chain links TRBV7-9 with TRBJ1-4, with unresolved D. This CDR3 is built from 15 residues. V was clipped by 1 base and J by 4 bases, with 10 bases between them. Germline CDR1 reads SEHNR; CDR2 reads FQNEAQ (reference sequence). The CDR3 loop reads CASSLGGMSNEKLFF. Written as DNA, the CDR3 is TGTGCCAGCAGCTTAGGGGGTATGAGTAATGAAAAACTGTTTTTT.

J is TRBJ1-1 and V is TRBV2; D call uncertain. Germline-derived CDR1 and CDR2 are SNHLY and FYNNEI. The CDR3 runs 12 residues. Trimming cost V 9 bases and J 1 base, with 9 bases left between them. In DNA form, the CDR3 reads TGTGCCAGAGAGGCTAGGAACACTGAAGCTTTCTTT. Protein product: CAREARNTEAFF.

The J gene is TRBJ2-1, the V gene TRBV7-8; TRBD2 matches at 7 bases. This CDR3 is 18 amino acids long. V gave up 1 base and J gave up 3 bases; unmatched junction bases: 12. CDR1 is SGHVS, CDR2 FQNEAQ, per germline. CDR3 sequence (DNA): TGTGCCAGCAGCTTAGGTTCGCGGACTAGTATGTTCTACAATGAGCAGTTCTTC. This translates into CASSLGSRTSMFYNEQFF.

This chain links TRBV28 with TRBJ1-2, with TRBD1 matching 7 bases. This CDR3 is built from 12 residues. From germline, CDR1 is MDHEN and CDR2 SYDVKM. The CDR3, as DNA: TGTTCCCGAACAGGGGACCGTGTCGGCTACACCTTC. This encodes CSRTGDRVGYTF.

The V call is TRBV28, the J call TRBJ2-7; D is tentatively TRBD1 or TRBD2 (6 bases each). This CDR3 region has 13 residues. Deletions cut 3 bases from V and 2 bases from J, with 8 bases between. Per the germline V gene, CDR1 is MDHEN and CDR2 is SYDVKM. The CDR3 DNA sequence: TGTGCCAGCAGTTTTGGGGGGCCCTACGAGCAGTACTTC. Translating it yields CASSFGGPYEQYF. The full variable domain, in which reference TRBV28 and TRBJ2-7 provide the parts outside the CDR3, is DVKVTQSSRYLVKRTGEKVFLECVQDMDHENMFWYRQDPGLGLRLIYFSYDVKMKEKGDIPEGYSVSREKKERFSLILESASTNQTSMYLCASSFGGPYEQYFGPGTRLTVT.

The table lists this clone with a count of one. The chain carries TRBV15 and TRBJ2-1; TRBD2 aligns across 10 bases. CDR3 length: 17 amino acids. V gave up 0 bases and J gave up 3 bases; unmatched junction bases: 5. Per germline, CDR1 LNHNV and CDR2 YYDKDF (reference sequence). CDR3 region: CATSRDPLAGFYNEQFF. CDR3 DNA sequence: TGTGCCACCAGCAGAGATCCACTAGCGGGATTCTACAATGAGCAGTTCTTC. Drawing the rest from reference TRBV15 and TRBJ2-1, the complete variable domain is DAMVIQNPRYQVTQFGKPVTLSCSQTLNHNVMYWYQQKSSQAPKLLFHYYDKDFNNEADTPDNFQSRRPNTSFCFLDIRSPGLGDTAMYLCATSRDPLAGFYNEQFFGPGTRLTVL.

DNA for the CDR3: TGTGCCAGCAGCCAAGCAGCCCTTAACACCGGGGAGCTGTTTTTT. This sequence encodes CASSQAALNTGELFF. V gene TRBV14 combines with J gene TRBJ2-2; no clear D gene. Germline lookup yields CDR1 SGHDN and CDR2 FVKESK. V was trimmed by 1 base and J by 2 bases, leaving 8 bases between them. The CDR3 has 15 amino acids.

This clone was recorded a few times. The CDR3 protein is CASSGGTSMVGEQYF. The CDR3 nucleotides are TGTGCCAGCAGTGGGGGGACTAGCATGGTTGGTGAGCAGTACTTC. The genes are TRBV6-6 and TRBJ2-7; 9 nucleotides agree with TRBD2. Looked up from germline, CDR1 is MNHNY and CDR2 is SVGAGI (reference sequence). This CDR3 spans 15 amino acids. Trimming cost V 5 bases and J 7 bases; bases outside gene matches: 12.

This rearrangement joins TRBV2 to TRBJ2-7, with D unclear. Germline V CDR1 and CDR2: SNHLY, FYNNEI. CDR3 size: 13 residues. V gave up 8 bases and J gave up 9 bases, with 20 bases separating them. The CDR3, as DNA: TGTGCCAGCGGAGTTCCCGAGTCTACCGGGCAGTACTTC. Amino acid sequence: CASGVPESTGQYF. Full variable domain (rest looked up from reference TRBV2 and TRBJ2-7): EPEVTQTPSHQVTQMGQEVILRCVPISNHLYFYWYRQILGQKVEFLVSFYNNEISEKSEIFDDQFSVERPDGSNFTLKIRSTKLEDSAMYFCASGVPESTGQYFGPGTRLTVT.

CDR3 in DNA: TGTGCCAGCAGTTCCATCCCGGGACAAACAGATACGCAGTATTTT. Translating it yields CASSSIPGQTDTQYF. The chain recombines TRBV28 with TRBJ2-3, with D perhaps matching TRBD1 (6 bases). Looked up from germline, CDR1 is MDHEN and CDR2 is SYDVKM. CDR3 length: 15 amino acids. Deletions cut 4 bases from V and 3 bases from J, with 14 bases between. Full variable domain (missing parts from reference TRBV28 and TRBJ2-3): DVKVTQSSRYLVKRTGEKVFLECVQDMDHENMFWYRQDPGLGLRLIYFSYDVKMKEKGDIPEGYSVSREKKERFSLILESASTNQTSMYLCASSSIPGQTDTQYFGPGTRLTVL.

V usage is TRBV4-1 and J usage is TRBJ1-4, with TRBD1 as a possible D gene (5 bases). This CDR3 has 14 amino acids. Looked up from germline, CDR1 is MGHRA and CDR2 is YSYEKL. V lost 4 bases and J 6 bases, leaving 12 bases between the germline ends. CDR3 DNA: TGCGCCAGCAGCCTAGGACACCAGGATGAAAAACTGTTTTTT. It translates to CASSLGHQDEKLFF.

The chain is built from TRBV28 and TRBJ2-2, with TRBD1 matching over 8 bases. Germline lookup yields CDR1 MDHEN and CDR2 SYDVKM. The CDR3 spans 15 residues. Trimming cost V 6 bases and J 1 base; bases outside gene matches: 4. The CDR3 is CASSPGTGNTGELFF. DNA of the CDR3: TGTGCCAGCAGCCCCGGGACAGGGAACACCGGGGAGCTGTTTTTT.

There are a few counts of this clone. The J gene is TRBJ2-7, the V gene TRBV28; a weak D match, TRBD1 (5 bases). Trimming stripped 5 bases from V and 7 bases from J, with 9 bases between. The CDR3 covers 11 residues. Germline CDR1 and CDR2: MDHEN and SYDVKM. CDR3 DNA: TGTGCCAGCAGTACATACAGGGAGCAGTACTTC. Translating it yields CASSTYREQYF.

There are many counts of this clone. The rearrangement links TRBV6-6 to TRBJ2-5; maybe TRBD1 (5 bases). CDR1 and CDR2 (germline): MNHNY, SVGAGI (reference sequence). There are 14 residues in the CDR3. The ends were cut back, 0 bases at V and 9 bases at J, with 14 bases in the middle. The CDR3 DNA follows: TGTGCCAGCAGTTACTCGGGGCGGACATCACCCCAGTACTTC. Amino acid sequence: CASSYSGRTSPQYF.